The rows below give T cell receptor beta chains drawn from one sample of a study of shared clonotypes between healthy human individuals. Only in-frame clones appear in the TCRdb table, and some are missing; sequencing was by immunoSEQ multiplex PCR. The data contain more than 550,000 clones, about 90% of them singletons. Sequences were obtained from memory CD8+ T cells from PBMCs. The receptors were gathered from a man between 18 and 29 years old in good health. Some clones in this sample may be carry-over from other donors' samples. CDR3s include the opening cysteine and the closing phenylalanine or tryptophan. A D gene is named only where the DNA matches it firmly.

V: TRBV18
J: TRBJ2-1
D: NA
CDR3: CASSNRDLAYNEQFF
DNA: TGTGCCAGCTCAAATCGGGACCTAGCCTACAATGAGCAGTTCTTC

V: TRBV30
J: TRBJ2-5
D: TRBD1
CDR3: CACAGTGAFETQYF
DNA: TGTGCCTGTGCCGGGACAGGGGCTTTTGAGACCCAGTACTTC

V: TRBV28
J: TRBJ2-3
D: NA
CDR3: CASSNGIGLSSTDTQYF
DNA: TGTGCCAGCTCAAATGGGATTGGTCTTAGTTCCACAGATACGCAGTATTTT

V: TRBV15
J: TRBJ1-1
D: NA
CDR3: CATSARGRFSGGTEAFF
DNA: TGTGCCACCAGCGCCCGAGGGAGGTTCAGTGGCGGGACTGAAGCTTTCTTT

V: TRBV5-1
J: TRBJ2-7
D: TRBD1
CDR3: CASSFAQGAQAEQYF
DNA: TGCGCCAGCAGCTTCGCGCAGGGGGCGCAAGCCGAGCAGTACTTC

V: TRBV28
J: TRBJ2-7
D: NA
CDR3: CASSSSGGYEQYF
DNA: TGTGCCAGCAGTTCCAGCGGAGGCTACGAGCAGTACTTC

V: TRBV27
J: TRBJ2-7
D: TRBD2
CDR3: CASSFGASGVYEQYF
DNA: TGTGCCAGCAGTTTCGGGGCTAGCGGGGTCTACGAGCAGTACTTC

V: TRBV7-2
J: TRBJ1-2
D: NA
CDR3: CASSLGGSRGRDYGYTF
DNA: TGTGCCAGCAGCTTAGGAGGGAGTCGAGGCAGAGACTATGGCTACACCTTC

V: TRBV19
J: TRBJ2-3
D: NA
CDR3: CASSPLAEGGTDTQYF
DNA: TGTGCCAGCTCCCCTCTAGCGGAGGGGGGGACAGATACGCAGTATTTT

V: TRBV6-4
J: TRBJ2-4
D: NA
CDR3: CASSEREGGAKNIQYF
DNA: TGTGCCAGCAGTGAGAGAGAGGGGGGGGCCAAAAACATTCAGTACTTC

V: TRBV11-2
J: TRBJ2-1
D: TRBD2
CDR3: CASSLGVSGLAGVNEQFF
DNA: TGTGCCAGCAGCTTAGGAGTTTCGGGACTAGCGGGCGTAAATGAGCAGTTCTTC

V: TRBV10-2
J: TRBJ2-7
D: NA
CDR3: CASSGWVGPYYEQYF
DNA: TGCGCCAGCAGTGGATGGGTAGGTCCCTACTACGAGCAGTACTTC

V: TRBV27
J: TRBJ1-5
D: TRBD1
CDR3: CASRGQGKGQPQHF
DNA: TGTGCCAGCAGGGGACAGGGTAAAGGACAGCCCCAGCATTTT

V: TRBV10-3
J: TRBJ2-7
D: NA
CDR3: CAISVLSGTVSYEQYF
DNA: TGTGCCATCAGTGTTCTAAGTGGGACGGTGTCCTACGAGCAGTACTTC

V: TRBV10-3
J: TRBJ2-1
D: TRBD2
CDR3: CAISDSGEGFYNEQFF
DNA: TGTGCCATCAGTGACTCGGGGGAGGGTTTCTACAATGAGCAGTTCTTC

V: TRBV5-6
J: TRBJ2-5
D: NA
CDR3: CASSLGNQETQYF
DNA: TGTGCCAGCAGCTTGGGAAACCAAGAGACCCAGTACTTC